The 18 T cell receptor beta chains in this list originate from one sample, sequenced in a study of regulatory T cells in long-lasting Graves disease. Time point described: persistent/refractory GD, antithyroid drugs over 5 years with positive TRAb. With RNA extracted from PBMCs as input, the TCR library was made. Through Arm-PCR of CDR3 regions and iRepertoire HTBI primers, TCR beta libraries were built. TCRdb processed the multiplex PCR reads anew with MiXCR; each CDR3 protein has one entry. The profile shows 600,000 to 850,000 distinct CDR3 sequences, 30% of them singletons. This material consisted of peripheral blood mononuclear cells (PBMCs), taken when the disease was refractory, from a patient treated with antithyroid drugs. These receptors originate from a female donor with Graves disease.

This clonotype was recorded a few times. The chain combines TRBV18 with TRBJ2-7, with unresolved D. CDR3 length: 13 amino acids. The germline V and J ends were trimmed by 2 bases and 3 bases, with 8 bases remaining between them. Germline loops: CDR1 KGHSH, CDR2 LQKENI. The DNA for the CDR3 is TGTGCCAGCTCACCATCCGCTGGCTACGAGCAGTACTTC. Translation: CASSPSAGYEQYF.

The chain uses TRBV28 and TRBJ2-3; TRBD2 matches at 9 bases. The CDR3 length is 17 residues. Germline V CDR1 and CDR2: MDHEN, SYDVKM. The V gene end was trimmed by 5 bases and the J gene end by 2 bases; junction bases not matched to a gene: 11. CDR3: CASSPDAGGSHTDTQYF. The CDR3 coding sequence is TGTGCCAGCAGTCCCGACGCGGGGGGGTCCCACACAGATACGCAGTATTTT.

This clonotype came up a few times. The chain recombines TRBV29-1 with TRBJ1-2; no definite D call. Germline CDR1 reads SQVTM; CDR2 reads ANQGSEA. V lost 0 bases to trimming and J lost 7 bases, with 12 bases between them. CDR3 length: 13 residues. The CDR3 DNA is TGCAGCGTTGAAGAGTTGGCGGATCTTGGCTACACCTTC. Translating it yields CSVEELADLGYTF.

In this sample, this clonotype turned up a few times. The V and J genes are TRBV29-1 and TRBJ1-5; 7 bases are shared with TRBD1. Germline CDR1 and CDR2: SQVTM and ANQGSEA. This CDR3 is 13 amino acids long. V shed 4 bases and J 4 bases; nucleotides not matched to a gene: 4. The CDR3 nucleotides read TGCAGCGTTGGAGGGGGCAGGAATCAGCCCCAGCATTTT. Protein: CSVGGGRNQPQHF.

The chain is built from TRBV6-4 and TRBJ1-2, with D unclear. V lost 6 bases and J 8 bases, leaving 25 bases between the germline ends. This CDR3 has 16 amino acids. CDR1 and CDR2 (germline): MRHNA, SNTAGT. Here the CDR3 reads CASSQDRGEHQQGYTF. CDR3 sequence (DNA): TGTGCCAGCAGCCAAGATCGCGGTGAACATCAACAGGGCTACACCTTC.

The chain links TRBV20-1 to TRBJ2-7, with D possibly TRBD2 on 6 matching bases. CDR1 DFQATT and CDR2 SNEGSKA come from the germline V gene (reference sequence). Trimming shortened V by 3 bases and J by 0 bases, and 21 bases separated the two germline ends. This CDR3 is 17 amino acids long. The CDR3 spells CSASYTWGESGSYEQYF. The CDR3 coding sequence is TGCAGTGCTAGTTACACCTGGGGGGAGAGTGGCTCCTACGAGCAGTACTTC.

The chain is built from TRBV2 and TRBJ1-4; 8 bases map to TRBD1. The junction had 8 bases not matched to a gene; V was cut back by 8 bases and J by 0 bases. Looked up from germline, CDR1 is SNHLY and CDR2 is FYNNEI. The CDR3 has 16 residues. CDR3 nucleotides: TGTGCCAGCGTAGGACAGGGTGACGCAACTAATGAAAAACTGTTTTTT. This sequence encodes CASVGQGDATNEKLFF.

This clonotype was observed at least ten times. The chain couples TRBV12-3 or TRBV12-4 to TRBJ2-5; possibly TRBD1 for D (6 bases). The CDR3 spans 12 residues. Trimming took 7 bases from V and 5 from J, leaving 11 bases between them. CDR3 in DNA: TGTGCCAGCACCCCCGACAGGGAGACCCAGTACTTC. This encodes CASTPDRETQYF.

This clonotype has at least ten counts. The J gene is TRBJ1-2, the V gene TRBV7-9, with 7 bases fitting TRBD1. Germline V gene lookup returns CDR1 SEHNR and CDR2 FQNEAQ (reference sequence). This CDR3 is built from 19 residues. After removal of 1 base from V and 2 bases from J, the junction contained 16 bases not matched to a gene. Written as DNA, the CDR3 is TGTGCCAGCAGCTTAGTTGGGGGAGACAGGGCAAAAATCAACTATGGCTACACCTTC. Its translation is CASSLVGGDRAKINYGYTF. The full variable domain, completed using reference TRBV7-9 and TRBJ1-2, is DTGVSQNPRHKITKRGQNVTFRCDPISEHNRLYWYRQTLGQGPEFLTYFQNEAQLEKSRLLSDRFSAERPKGSFSTLEIQRTEQGDSAMYLCASSLVGGDRAKINYGYTFGSGTRLTVV.

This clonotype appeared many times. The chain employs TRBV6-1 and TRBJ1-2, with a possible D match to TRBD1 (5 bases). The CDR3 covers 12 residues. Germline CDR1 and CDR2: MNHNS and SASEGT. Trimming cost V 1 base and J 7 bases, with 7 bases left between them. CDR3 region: CASSEGDGGYTF. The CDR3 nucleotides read TGTGCCAGCAGTGAAGGGGACGGTGGCTACACCTTC.

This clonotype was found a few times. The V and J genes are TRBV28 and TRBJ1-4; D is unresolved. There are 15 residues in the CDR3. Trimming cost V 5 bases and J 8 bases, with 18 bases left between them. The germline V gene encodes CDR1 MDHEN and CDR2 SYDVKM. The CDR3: CASSTLWQMDEKLFF. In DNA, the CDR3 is TGTGCCAGCAGTACACTGTGGCAGATGGACGAAAAACTGTTTTTT.

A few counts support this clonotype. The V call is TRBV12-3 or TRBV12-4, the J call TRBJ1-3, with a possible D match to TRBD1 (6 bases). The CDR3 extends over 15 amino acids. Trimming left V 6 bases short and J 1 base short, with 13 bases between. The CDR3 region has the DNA TGTGCCAGCAGGTCAGGGGTTGATTCTGGAAACACCATATATTTT. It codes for CASRSGVDSGNTIYF.

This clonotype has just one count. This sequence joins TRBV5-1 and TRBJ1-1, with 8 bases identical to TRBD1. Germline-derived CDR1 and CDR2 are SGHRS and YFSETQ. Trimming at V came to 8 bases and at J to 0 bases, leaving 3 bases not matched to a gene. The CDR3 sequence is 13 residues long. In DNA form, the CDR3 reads TGCGCCAGTATGGACAGGGTGAACACTGAAGCTTTCTTT. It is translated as CASMDRVNTEAFF.

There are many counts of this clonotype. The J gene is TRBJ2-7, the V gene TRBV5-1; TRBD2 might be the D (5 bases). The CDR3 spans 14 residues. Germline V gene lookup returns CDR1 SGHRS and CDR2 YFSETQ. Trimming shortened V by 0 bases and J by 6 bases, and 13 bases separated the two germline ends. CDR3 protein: CASSLASGSGEQYF. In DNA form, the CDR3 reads TGCGCCAGCAGCTTGGCCAGTGGGAGCGGCGAGCAGTACTTC.

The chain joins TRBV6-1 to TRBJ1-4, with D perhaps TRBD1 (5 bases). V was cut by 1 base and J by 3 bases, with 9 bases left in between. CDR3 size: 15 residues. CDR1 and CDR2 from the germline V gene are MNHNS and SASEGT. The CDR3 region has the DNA TGTGCCAGCAGTGAAGGGGGCGCACCTAATGAAAAACTGTTTTTT. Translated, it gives CASSEGGAPNEKLFF.

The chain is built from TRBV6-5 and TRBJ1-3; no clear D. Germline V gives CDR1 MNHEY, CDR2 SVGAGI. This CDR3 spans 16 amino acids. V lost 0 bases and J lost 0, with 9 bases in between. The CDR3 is CASSYSPRISGNTIYF. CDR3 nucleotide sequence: TGTGCCAGCAGTTACTCTCCCAGAATCTCTGGAAACACCATATATTTT.

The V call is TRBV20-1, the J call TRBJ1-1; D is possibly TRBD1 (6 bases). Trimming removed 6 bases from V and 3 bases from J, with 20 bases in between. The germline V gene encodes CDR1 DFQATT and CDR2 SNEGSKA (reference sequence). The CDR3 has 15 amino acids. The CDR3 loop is CSAPMLARGDTEAFF. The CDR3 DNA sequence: TGCAGTGCACCTATGCTGGCCAGGGGCGACACTGAAGCTTTCTTT.

The DNA for the CDR3 is TGTGCCAGCAGTTACTCGACCGGGACAAACGGACGGACTAATCAGCCCCAGCATTTT. This sequence encodes CASSYSTGTNGRTNQPQHF. The chain has TRBV6-2 or TRBV6-3 and TRBJ1-5; D is possibly TRBD1 (6 bases). The germline V and J ends were trimmed by 0 bases and 4 bases, with 22 bases remaining between them. Germline CDR1 reads MNHEY; CDR2 reads SVGEGT. CDR3 length: 19 residues.